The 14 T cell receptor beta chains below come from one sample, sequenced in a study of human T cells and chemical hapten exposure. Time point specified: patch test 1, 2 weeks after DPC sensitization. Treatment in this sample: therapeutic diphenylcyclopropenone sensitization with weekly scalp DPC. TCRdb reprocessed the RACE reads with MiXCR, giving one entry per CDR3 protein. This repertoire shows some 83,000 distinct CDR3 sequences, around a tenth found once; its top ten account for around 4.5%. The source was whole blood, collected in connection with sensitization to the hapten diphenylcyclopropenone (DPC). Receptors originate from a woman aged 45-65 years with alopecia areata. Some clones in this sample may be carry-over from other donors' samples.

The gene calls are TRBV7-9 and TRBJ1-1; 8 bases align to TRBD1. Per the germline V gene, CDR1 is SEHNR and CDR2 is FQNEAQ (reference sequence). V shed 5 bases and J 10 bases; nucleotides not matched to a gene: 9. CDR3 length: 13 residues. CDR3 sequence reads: CASSPGGQGGAFF. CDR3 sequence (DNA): TGTGCCAGCAGCCCAGGGGGCCAAGGGGGAGCTTTCTTT.

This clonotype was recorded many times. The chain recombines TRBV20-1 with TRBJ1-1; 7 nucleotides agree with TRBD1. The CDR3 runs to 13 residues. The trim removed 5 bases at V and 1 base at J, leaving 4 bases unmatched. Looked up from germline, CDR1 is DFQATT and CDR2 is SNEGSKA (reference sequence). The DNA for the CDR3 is TGCAGTGCTCGCGGGACAGCGAACACTGAAGCTTTCTTT. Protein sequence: CSARGTANTEAFF.

Here the CDR3 DNA reads TGTGCCAGCTCAACAGGGGGCCAAGAGACCCAGTACTTC. It specifies CASSTGGQETQYF. The chain couples TRBV18 to TRBJ2-5; 8 bases line up with TRBD1. With 5 bases clipped from V and 1 base from J, the junction kept 0 bases outside the gene matches. The CDR3 extends over 13 amino acids. Per the germline V gene, CDR1 is KGHSH and CDR2 is LQKENI. Full variable domain (remainder filled in from reference TRBV18 and TRBJ2-5): NAGVMQNPRHLVRRRGQEARLRCSPMKGHSHVYWYRQLPEEGLKFMVYLQKENIIDESGMPKERFSAEFPKEGPSILRIQQVVRGDSAAYFCASSTGGQETQYFGPGTRLLVL.

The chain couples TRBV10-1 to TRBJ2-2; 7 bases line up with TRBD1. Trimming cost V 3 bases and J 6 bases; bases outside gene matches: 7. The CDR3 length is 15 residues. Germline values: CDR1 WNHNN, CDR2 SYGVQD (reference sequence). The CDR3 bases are TGCGCCAGCAGTGATTACGGGACAGCAGCCGGGGAGCTGTTTTTT. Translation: CASSDYGTAAGELFF.

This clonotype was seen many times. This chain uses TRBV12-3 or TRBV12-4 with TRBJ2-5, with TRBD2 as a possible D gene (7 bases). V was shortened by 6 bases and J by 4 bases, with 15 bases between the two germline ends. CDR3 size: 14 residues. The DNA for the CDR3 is TGTGCCAGCAGGTTTACGGGGGGCGGAGAGACCCAGTACTTC. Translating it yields CASRFTGGGETQYF.

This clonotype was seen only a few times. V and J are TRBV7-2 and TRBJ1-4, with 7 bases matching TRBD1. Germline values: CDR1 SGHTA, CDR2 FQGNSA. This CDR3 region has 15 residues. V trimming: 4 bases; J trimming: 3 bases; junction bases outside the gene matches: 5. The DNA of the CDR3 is TGTGCCAGCAGCTCGGACAGGCGAGCTAATGAAAAACTGTTTTTT. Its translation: CASSSDRRANEKLFF.

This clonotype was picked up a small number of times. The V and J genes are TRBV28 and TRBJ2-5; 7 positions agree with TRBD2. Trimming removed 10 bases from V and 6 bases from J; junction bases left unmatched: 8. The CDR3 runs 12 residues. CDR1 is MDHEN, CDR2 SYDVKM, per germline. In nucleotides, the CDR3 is TGTGCCACTACCCCCGGGAGGAAGACCCAGTACTTC. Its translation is CATTPGRKTQYF. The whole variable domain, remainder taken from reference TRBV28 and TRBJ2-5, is DVKVTQSSRYLVKRTGEKVFLECVQDMDHENMFWYRQDPGLGLRLIYFSYDVKMKEKGDIPEGYSVSREKKERFSLILESASTNQTSMYLCATTPGRKTQYFGPGTRLLVL.

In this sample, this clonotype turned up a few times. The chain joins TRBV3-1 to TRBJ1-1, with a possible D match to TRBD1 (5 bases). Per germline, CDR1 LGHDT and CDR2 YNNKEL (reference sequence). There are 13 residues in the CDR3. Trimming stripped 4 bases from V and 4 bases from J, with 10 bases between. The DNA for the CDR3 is TGTGCCAGCAGCCGGCGGGGGGGCACTGAAGCTTTCTTT. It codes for CASSRRGGTEAFF.

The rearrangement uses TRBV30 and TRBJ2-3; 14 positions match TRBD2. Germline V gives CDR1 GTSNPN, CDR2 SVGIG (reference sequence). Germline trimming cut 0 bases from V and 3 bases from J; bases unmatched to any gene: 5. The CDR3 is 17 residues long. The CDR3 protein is CAWSVLRTSGRTDTQYF. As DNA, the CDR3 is TGTGCCTGGAGTGTACTTCGGACTAGCGGGAGGACAGATACGCAGTATTTT.

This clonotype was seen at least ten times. The CDR3 coding sequence is TGTGCCAGCAGCCAACAACGGCAAGCTAATGAAAAACTGTTTTTT. It encodes CASSQQRQANEKLFF. This rearrangement joins TRBV14 to TRBJ1-4, with D unclear. The germline V gene encodes CDR1 SGHDN and CDR2 FVKESK. Trimming removed 2 bases at V and 3 bases at J, with 10 bases between. The CDR3 has 15 residues.

CDR3 bases: TGTGCCAGCATGGCAGGGGCCTACGAGCAGTACTTC. It is translated as CASMAGAYEQYF. V gene TRBV2 combines with J gene TRBJ2-7, with a tentative D call TRBD1 (6 bases). The CDR3 is 12 amino acids. V shed 7 bases and J shed 2 bases, with 9 bases lying between them. Germline CDR1 and CDR2: SNHLY and FYNNEI.

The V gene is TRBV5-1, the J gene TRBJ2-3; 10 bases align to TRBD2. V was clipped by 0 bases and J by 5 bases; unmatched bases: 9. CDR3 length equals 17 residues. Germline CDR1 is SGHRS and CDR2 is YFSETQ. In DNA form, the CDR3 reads TGCGCCAGCAGCTTGGCTTCTAGCGGGAGAAGAATAGATACGCAGTATTTT. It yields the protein CASSLASSGRRIDTQYF.

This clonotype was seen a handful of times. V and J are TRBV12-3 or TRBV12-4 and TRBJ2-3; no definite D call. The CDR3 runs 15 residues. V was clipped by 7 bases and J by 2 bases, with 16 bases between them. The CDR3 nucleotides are TGTGCCAGCAATAAGGATGGCCGAAACACAGATACGCAGTATTTT. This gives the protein CASNKDGRNTDTQYF.

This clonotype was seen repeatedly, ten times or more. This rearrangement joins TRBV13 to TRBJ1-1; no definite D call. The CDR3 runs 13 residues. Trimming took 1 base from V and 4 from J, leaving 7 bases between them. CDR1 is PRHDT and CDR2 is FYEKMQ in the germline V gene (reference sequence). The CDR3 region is CASSLVAGTEAFF. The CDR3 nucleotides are TGTGCCAGCAGCTTAGTCGCGGGCACTGAAGCTTTCTTT.